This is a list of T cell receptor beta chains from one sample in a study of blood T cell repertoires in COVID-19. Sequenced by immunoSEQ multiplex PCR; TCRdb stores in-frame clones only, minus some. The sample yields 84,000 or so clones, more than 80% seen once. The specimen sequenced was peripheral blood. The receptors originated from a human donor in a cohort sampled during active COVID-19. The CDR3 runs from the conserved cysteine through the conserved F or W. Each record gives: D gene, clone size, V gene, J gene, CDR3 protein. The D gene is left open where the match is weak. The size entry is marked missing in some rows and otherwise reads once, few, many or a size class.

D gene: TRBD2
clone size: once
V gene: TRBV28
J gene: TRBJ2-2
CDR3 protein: CASSGAGTSVNTGELFF

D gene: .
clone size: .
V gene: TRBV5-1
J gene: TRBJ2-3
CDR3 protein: CASSLVAGTDTQYF

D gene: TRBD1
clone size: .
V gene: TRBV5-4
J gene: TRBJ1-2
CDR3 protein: CASSTGQGRYGYTF

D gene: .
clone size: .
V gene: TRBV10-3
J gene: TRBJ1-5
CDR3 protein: CAIGDTAGNQPQHF

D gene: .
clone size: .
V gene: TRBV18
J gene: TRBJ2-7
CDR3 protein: CASSPGGGANYEQYF

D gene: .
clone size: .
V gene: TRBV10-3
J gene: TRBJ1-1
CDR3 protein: CAISELTITTEAFF

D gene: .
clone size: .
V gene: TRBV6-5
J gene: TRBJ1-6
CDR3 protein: CASKSYYNSPLHF

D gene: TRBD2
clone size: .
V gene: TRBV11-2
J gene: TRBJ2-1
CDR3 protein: CASSSGLAGSSYNEQFF

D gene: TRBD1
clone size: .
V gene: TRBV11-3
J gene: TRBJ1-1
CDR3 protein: CASSSGGGAEAFF

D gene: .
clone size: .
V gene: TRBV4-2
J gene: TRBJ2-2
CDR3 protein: CASSHLTGNTGELFF

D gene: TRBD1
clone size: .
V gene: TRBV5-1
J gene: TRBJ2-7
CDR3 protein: CASSYRGYSYEQYF

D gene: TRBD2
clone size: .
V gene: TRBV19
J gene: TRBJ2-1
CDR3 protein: CASSITSATYNEQFF

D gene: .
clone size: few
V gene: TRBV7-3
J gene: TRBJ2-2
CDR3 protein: CASSLTRDTGELFF

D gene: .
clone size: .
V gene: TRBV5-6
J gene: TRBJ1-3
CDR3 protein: CASSLAGRGVGNTIYF

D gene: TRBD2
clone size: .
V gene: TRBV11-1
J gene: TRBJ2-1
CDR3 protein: CASSDRRGGSYNEQFF

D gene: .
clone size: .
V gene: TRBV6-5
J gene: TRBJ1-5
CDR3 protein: CASSSTGQGQPQHF

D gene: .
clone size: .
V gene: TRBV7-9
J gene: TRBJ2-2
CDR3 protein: CASSSRGLVGWELFF

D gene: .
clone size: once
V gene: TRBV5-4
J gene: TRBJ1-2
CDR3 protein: CASSFGQLRTF

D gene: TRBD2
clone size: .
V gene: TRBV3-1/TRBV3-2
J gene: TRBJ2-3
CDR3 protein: CASSRGTSADTQYF

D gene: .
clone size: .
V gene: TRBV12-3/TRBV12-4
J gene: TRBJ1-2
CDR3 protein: CASMARGRGYTF

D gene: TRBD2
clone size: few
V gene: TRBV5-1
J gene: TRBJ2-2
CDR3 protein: CASSFPLAGGPGELFF

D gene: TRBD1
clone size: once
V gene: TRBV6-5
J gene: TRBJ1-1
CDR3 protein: CASSLTGTNLEAFF

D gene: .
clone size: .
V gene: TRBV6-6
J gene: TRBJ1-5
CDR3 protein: CASSPRTASNQPQHF

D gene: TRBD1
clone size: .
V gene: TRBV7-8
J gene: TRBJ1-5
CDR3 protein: CASSGRGQGARFLNQPQHF

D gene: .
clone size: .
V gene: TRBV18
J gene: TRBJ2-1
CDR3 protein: CASSNQGVGHEQFF

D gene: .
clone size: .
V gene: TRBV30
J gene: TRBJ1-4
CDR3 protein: CAWSPRPGATNEKLFF

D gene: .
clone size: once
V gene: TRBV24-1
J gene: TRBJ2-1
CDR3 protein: CATSDPKQGTNEQFF

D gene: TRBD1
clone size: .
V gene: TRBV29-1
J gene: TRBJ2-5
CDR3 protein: CSVTGGQETQYF

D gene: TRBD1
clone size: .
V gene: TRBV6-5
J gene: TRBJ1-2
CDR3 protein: CASSLQQGEHGYTF

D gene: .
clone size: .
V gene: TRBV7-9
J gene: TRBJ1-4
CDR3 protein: CASSLLGSNEKLFF

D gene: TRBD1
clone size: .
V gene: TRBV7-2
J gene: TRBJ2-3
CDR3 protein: CATSQGQTTNTQYF

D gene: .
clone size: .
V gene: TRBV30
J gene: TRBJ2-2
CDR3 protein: CAWERLAPGELFF

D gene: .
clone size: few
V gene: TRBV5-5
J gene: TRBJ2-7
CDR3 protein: CASSFWEREQYF

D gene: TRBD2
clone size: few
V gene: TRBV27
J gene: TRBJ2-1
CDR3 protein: CASRRLAGGPDEQFF

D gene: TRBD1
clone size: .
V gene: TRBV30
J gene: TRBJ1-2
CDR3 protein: CAWSQDRGYGYTF

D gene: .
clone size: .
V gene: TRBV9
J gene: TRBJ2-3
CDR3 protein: CASSVGAGALTDTQYF

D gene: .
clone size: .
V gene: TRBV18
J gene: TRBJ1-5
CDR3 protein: CASSPGTPGSQPQHF

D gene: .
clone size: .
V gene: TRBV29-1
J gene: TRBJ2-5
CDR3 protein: CSVAGGLLQETQYF

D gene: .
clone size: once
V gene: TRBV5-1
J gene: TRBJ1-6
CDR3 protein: CASSLAGVNYNSPLHF

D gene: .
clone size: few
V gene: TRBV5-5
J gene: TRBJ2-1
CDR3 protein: CASIASGVFYNEQFF

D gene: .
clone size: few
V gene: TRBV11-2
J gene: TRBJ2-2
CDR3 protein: CASSPLGGRTGELFF

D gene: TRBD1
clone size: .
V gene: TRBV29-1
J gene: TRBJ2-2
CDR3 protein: CSARPPGTGVLGELFF

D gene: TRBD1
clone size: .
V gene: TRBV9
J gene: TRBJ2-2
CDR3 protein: CASSGAGTGNTGELFF

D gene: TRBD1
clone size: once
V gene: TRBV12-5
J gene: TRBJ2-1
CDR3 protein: CASGWDSYNEQFF

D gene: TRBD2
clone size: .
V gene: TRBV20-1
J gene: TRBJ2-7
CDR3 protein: CSASSGGRTYEQYF

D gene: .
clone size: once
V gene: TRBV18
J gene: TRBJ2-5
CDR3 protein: CASLQNRVSVSGQETQYF

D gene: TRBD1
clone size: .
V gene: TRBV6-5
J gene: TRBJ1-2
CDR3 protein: CASRGYRGSNYGYTF

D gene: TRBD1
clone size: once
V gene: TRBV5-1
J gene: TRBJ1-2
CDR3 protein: CASSFVGQGAYGYTF